Sequencing of this T cell receptor (beta chain) was carried out in a study of CD8+ T cells in alopecia areata. Study information: The percentage of affected scalp area served as the score of severity for treated patients. General study findings and limits: Expanded CD8+ clones among the top 100, as well as scalp clonality, were significantly decreased by tofacitinib.

The trim removed 2 bases at V and 6 bases at J, leaving 14 bases unmatched. The CDR3 covers 18 residues. Germline V gene lookup returns CDR1 SGHDT and CDR2 YYEEEE. This clone was counted only a few times. Its antigen is undetermined. Specified treatment: oral pan-JAK inhibitor, 5-10 mg twice daily. Extracted RNA was reverse transcribed into cDNA, the sequencing template. Sequencing was performed with immunoSEQ multiplex PCR; in TCRdb, only in-frame clones are kept and a portion is missing. The data show roughly 230,000 clones, roughly 40% seen once. This TCR derives from a human donor with alopecia areata. Sequenced material: CD4+ T cells sorted from blood, taken at approximately week 36, from a patient treated with tofacitinib. This rearrangement joins TRBV5-6 to TRBJ2-1; 10 positions agree with TRBD2. The CDR3, as DNA: TGTGCCAGCAGCTTTTCCCCTGTCTCTAGCGGGAGTGGCAATGAGCAGTTCTTC. Protein: CASSFSPVSSGSGNEQFF.